This TCR beta chain appears in the sequencing data of a study of T cell responses to AZD1222 COVID-19 vaccine (dated by TCRdb to about 2021). General notes on the study: A total of approximately 240 trial participants underwent TCR sequencing, of whom approximately 200 had received two doses of AZD1222 and approximately 26 had received two doses of the MenACWY control vaccine. Trial participants were enrolled into age subgroups of 18-55, 56-69 and 70-plus years, which contained 148, 28 and 57 TCR-sequenced participants, respectively.

The time point label here, explained by the study, means: about 28 days (+/-7) after the second vaccine dose. The treatment or condition label, as the study defines it: meningococcal conjugate vaccine given as trial control. Vaccinee samples were obtained from the UK trials COV001 and COV002, which included a single-blind randomized controlled phase 2/3 trial of AZD1222 (ChAdOx1 nCoV-19) in healthy adults. Trial participant PBMC samples were collected at day 0 and day 28 after the second dose for TCRbeta chain sequencing. Concerning this clone: Its antigen is not yet known. The input lacks base qualities; no much larger clone sits a single base away.

The CDR3 regions of human TCRbeta chains were analyzed by immunosequencing. The original methods were these. Repertoire TCRs were matched against a reference library of SARS-CoV-2-specific TCRs generated with the MIRA antigen-specificity platform. Breadth meant the fraction of unique TCRs that were SARS-CoV-2-associated, whereas depth meant the fraction of total T cells that were SARS-CoV-2-associated. Using the MIRA data, each spike-specific TCR was assigned both to the spike region to which the TCR was reactive and to a CD4 or CD8 class. Log10-transformed breadth and depth values were compared by one-way ANOVA with Sidak's multiple comparisons tests. This immuneACCESS table, as held by TCRdb, lists in-frame sequences with V and J called but not all clones. Of the missing ones, under half trace to an unresolved V gene in checked studies; the others have no known cause. V, J and clone size are taken as reported in that table, and D and trimming were inferred from the DNA itself. The sample profile shows 85,000 to 130,000 clones; around nine tenths of them were found once. Together, the top ten hold less than 4% of the sample.

General conclusions and limits of the study: Nearly half of unique spike-specific TCRs reportedly recognized epitopes outside regions mutated in the B.1.351 and B.1.1.7 variants. CD4 TCRs associated with the vaccine covered the entire spike protein, and the dominant responses were in regions 160-218 and 743-854. Because no samples from the day 14 peak response were available, repertoires could be characterized only after the peak T cell response. Participants were mostly white British and included more females than males, and it was suggested by the authors that clonal diversity may have been underestimated. Conclusions about previously exposed vaccinees are limited, since just five to seven AZD1222 recipients were seropositive for SARS-CoV-2 at baseline. In the small 56-69-year group, the increase in depth fell short of significance, most likely because of low power. A significant rise in spike-specific TCR breadth and depth was observed after two AZD1222 doses relative to day 0 and relative to MenACWY recipients.

This specimen was peripheral blood, taken 28 days after the second dose of the MenACWY control vaccine. This receptor was taken from an adult who received the MenACWY meningococcal vaccine as a control.

The CDR3 is CASSQLPGRGGNQPQHF. The bases read TGTGCCAGCAGCCAACTCCCGGGTAGGGGCGGCAATCAGCCCCAGCATTTT. This sequence uses TRBV14 and TRBJ1-5; a tentative D match to TRBD1 spans 5 bases. As encoded in the germline V gene, CDR1 is SGHDN while CDR2 is FVKESK. V was cut back by 2 bases and J by 2 bases, leaving a gap of 16 bases between them. The CDR3 holds 17 amino acids from the cysteine to the phenylalanine. Solely the CDR3 DNA is kept, with 51 bases framed from the first base.